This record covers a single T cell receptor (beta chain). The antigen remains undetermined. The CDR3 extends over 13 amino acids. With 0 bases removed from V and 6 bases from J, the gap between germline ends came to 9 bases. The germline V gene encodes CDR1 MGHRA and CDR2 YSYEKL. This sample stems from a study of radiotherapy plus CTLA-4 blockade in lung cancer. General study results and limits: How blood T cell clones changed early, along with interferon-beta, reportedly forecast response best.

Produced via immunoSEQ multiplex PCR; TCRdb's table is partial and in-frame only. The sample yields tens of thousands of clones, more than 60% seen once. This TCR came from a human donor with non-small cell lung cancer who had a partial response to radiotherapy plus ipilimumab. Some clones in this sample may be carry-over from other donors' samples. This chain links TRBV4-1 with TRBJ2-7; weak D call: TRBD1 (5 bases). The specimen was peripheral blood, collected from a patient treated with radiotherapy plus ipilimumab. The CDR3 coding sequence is TGCGCCAGCAGCCAAGATTGGGGCGGCGAGCAGTACTTC. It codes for CASSQDWGGEQYF.